These 4 T cell receptor beta chains were sequenced from one sample in a study of T cell changes during pregnancy in multiple sclerosis. Profiled with immunoSEQ multiplex PCR; TCRdb holds only in-frame clones, not every one. The sample has around 40,000 clones, around nine tenths seen once; the top ten hold roughly 0.39%. The sequencing used CD4+ T cells from peripheral blood mononuclear cells, collected in the second trimester of pregnancy. The receptor source for this set is a female donor with multiple sclerosis, enrolled in a pregnancy study.

This chain joins TRBV5-8 and TRBJ2-3; TRBD2 aligns across 9 bases. The trim removed 4 bases at V and 4 bases at J, leaving 10 bases unmatched. Germline loops: CDR1 SGHTS, CDR2 YDEGEE. This CDR3 has 16 amino acids. The CDR3 DNA follows: TGTGCCAGCAGCGGGGTAGCGGGAGCGTGGTCAGATACGCAGTATTTT. As protein: CASSGVAGAWSDTQYF.

This clone was detected only once. The chain uses TRBV9 and TRBJ2-3; 11 bases map to TRBD2. The CDR3 is made up of 15 amino acids. Germline assignment: CDR1 SGDLS and CDR2 YYNGEE. The ends lost 3 bases at V and 3 bases at J; junction bases unmatched: 3. DNA for the CDR3: TGTGCCAGCAGCGCGGGGACTAGCGGAACAGATACGCAGTATTTT. Translating it yields CASSAGTSGTDTQYF. Full variable domain (rest looked up from reference TRBV9 and TRBJ2-3): DSGVTQTPKHLITATGQRVTLRCSPRSGDLSVYWYQQSLDQGLQFLIQYYNGEERAKGNILERFSAQQFPDLHSELNLSSLELGDSALYFCASSAGTSGTDTQYFGPGTRLTVL.

This rearrangement joins TRBV7-2 to TRBJ2-4; 8 bases are shared with TRBD2. The CDR3 totals 14 residues. Looked up from germline, CDR1 is SGHTA and CDR2 is FQGNSA. The J segment lost 7 bases and the V segment lost 4 bases, leaving 6 bases of the junction unmatched. CDR3 nucleotides: TGTGCCAGCAGCTCTTCGGGGGGGAGGAACATTCAGTACTTC. Its protein product is CASSSSGGRNIQYF.

The genes are TRBV9 and TRBJ2-2, with D unresolved. The germline gives CDR1 SGDLS, CDR2 YYNGEE. The ends were cut back, 0 bases at V and 0 bases at J, with 9 bases in the middle. The length of the CDR3 is 16 residues. CDR3 DNA sequence: TGTGCCAGCAGCGTAGATTCCGGTGCGAACACCGGGGAGCTGTTTTTT. Translating gives CASSVDSGANTGELFF.